Listed below are T cell receptor beta chains from one sample, sequenced in a study of T cell responses to AZD1222 COVID-19 vaccine. Some clones are missing from TCRdb's copy, which holds only in-frame ones; the method was immunoSEQ multiplex PCR. The data show more than 95,000 clones, with roughly 90% seen just once and around a sixth held by the top ten. This specimen was peripheral blood, taken on day 0 of AZD1222 vaccination. Receptor source: an adult in good health. The CDR3 runs from the conserved cysteine through the conserved F or W. Each record gives: V gene, D gene, J gene, clone size, CDR3 protein, CDR3 DNA. D genes are given only for firm matches. Size tells how often a clone was seen (once, few, many) or the class of an expanded clone, and some rows leave it out.

TRBV5-6	-	TRBJ1-2	-	CASRSNYGYTF	TGTGCCAGCAGGAGTAACTATGGCTACACCTTC
TRBV18	TRBD1	TRBJ1-5	-	CASSDGQGGINQAQHF	TGTGCCAGCTCGGACGGACAGGGGGGGATTAATCAAGCCCAGCATTTT
TRBV11-2	-	TRBJ1-2	-	CASSSPGGYGYTF	TGTGCCAGCAGCTCGCCGGGGGGCTATGGCTACACCTTC
TRBV14	-	TRBJ1-2	-	CASSQDWKGFNYGYTF	TGTGCCAGCAGCCAAGATTGGAAGGGATTTAACTATGGCTACACCTTC
TRBV27	TRBD1	TRBJ2-7	-	CASRSRDSYSYEQYF	TGTGCCAGCAGATCCCGGGACAGTTATTCCTACGAGCAGTACTTC
TRBV11-2	-	TRBJ1-4	-	CASSLGGEKLFF	TGTGCCAGCAGCTTAGGGGGTGAAAAACTGTTTTTT
TRBV6-2/TRBV6-3	-	TRBJ2-3	once	CASSPVGAGVVYTQYF	TGTGCCAGCAGTCCCGTCGGGGCTGGGGTGGTTTATACGCAGTATTTT
TRBV6-5	-	TRBJ1-6	-	CAVGYNSPLHF	TGTGCCGTCGGCTATAATTCACCCCTCCACTTT
TRBV9	-	TRBJ1-2	-	CASSVTENYGYTF	TGTGCCAGCAGCGTGACAGAGAACTATGGCTACACCTTC
TRBV2	-	TRBJ2-7	-	CASQLESFYEQYF	TGTGCCAGCCAACTAGAATCCTTCTACGAGCAGTACTTC
TRBV25-1	-	TRBJ1-5	-	CASSRGVSNQPQHF	TGTGCCAGCAGTCGGGGGGTTAGCAATCAGCCCCAGCATTTT
TRBV7-3	-	TRBJ1-1	-	CASSFLGSNTEAFF	TGTGCCAGCAGCTTTTTGGGGTCGAACACTGAAGCTTTCTTT
TRBV7-6	-	TRBJ2-3	-	CASSSARPRSVADTQYF	TGTGCCAGCAGCTCCGCCCGCCCTCGGAGTGTGGCAGATACGCAGTATTTT
TRBV18	-	TRBJ2-7	-	CASSPPNRVGFEQYF	TGTGCCAGCTCACCACCGAACAGGGTAGGGTTCGAGCAGTACTTC
TRBV6-5	-	TRBJ2-7	-	CASFGGGSYEQYF	TGTGCCAGCTTCGGTGGGGGATCCTACGAGCAGTACTTC
TRBV29-1	TRBD2	TRBJ2-5	once	CSVVASGGGETQYF	TGCAGCGTTGTGGCTAGCGGGGGGGGAGAGACCCAGTACTTC
TRBV29-1	-	TRBJ1-1	-	CSVFWRGENTEAFF	TGCAGCGTTTTCTGGAGGGGCGAGAACACTGAAGCTTTCTTT
TRBV29-1	-	TRBJ1-4	-	CSVAPGPLEEKLFF	TGCAGCGTTGCTCCAGGCCCCTTGGAGGAAAAACTGTTTTTT
TRBV7-9	TRBD1	TRBJ1-2	-	CASSRTGGDGYTF	TGTGCCAGCAGCCGGACAGGAGGAGATGGCTACACCTTC
TRBV14	TRBD1	TRBJ2-3	-	CASGGTGHTDTQYF	TGTGCCAGCGGCGGGACAGGGCACACAGATACGCAGTATTTT
TRBV5-6	-	TRBJ2-5	once	CASSLAGHNQETQYF	TGTGCCAGCAGCTTGGCGGGACATAACCAAGAGACCCAGTACTTC
TRBV19	-	TRBJ1-4	-	CASSGSATNEKLFF	TGTGCCAGTAGCGGGAGTGCAACTAATGAAAAACTGTTTTTT
TRBV7-9	TRBD1	TRBJ1-2	-	CASSARTTGSINYGYTF	TGTGCCAGCAGCGCCCGAACGACAGGGAGCATTAACTATGGCTACACCTTC
TRBV28	TRBD1	TRBJ1-1	-	CASSTWGTGERNTEAFF	TGTGCCAGCAGCACCTGGGGGACAGGGGAAAGGAACACTGAAGCTTTCTTT
TRBV19	TRBD1	TRBJ1-1	-	CASSTVGQSNTEAFF	TGTGCCAGTAGTACCGTGGGACAGAGTAACACTGAAGCTTTCTTT
TRBV10-3	-	TRBJ1-2	-	CAISEGIGYGYTF	TGTGCCATCAGTGAGGGGATTGGCTATGGCTACACCTTC
TRBV2	TRBD1	TRBJ1-4	-	CAPTRIGYRQGLTNEKLFF	TGTGCCCCTACCCGTATAGGATATCGACAGGGATTGACTAATGAAAAACTGTTTTTT
TRBV3-1/TRBV3-2	-	TRBJ2-3	-	CASSLRVAVTDTQYF	TGTGCCAGCAGCCTCCGGGTAGCGGTAACAGATACGCAGTATTTT
TRBV6-5	TRBD1	TRBJ1-1	-	CASRTGFTEAFF	TGTGCCAGCAGGACAGGGTTCACTGAAGCTTTCTTT
TRBV2	TRBD1	TRBJ1-2	few	CASSEGRGNYGYTF	TGTGCCAGCAGTGAAGGCAGGGGGAACTATGGCTACACCTTC
TRBV7-9	-	TRBJ1-4	-	CASSLRQLLTTNEKLFF	TGTGCCAGCAGCTTAAGGCAGCTCCTTACAACTAATGAAAAACTGTTTTTT